A selection of T cell receptor beta chains follows, all from one sample in a study of siplizumab effects on memory and regulatory T cells. Sequencing used immunoSEQ multiplex PCR; TCRdb keeps in-frame clones, though not all of them. The data contain around 94,000 clones, 92% of them singletons. What was sequenced was CD4+ T cells sorted from blood. These receptors were obtained from a human donor in good health. Each CDR3 is given without its conserved first and last residue. Each record gives: J gene, V gene, CDR3 protein.

j_gene: TRBJ2-7
v_gene: TRBV5-1
CDR3aa: ASSLGGTDSYEQY

j_gene: TRBJ2-1
v_gene: TRBV10-3
CDR3aa: ATGQSTYNEQF

j_gene: TRBJ1-4
v_gene: TRBV19
CDR3aa: ASSSAGTANEKLF

j_gene: TRBJ1-2
v_gene: TRBV6-5
CDR3aa: ASRGGGGYT

j_gene: TRBJ2-5
v_gene: TRBV14
CDR3aa: ASSLGSGGETQY

j_gene: TRBJ2-1
v_gene: TRBV28
CDR3aa: ASRERPRLINEQF

j_gene: TRBJ2-3
v_gene: TRBV4-1
CDR3aa: ASSQDGGGPSTDTQY

j_gene: TRBJ1-4
v_gene: TRBV6-1
CDR3aa: ASSVRGQSNEKLF

j_gene: TRBJ2-3
v_gene: TRBV19
CDR3aa: ATTGTLTDTQY

j_gene: TRBJ1-3
v_gene: TRBV5-1
CDR3aa: ASSPTAYSGNTIY

j_gene: TRBJ2-7
v_gene: TRBV5-4
CDR3aa: ASSLQGMSSYEQY

j_gene: TRBJ2-7
v_gene: TRBV5-1
CDR3aa: ASSLGNSASYEQY

j_gene: TRBJ1-1
v_gene: TRBV19
CDR3aa: ASSSDRGDTEAF

j_gene: TRBJ2-2
v_gene: TRBV11-3
CDR3aa: ASGNRPWELF

j_gene: TRBJ2-7
v_gene: TRBV6-1
CDR3aa: ASSESEQY

j_gene: TRBJ1-2
v_gene: TRBV10-3
CDR3aa: AISGPTWDGYT

j_gene: TRBJ2-7
v_gene: TRBV30
CDR3aa: AWTESSYEQY

j_gene: TRBJ2-7
v_gene: TRBV20-1
CDR3aa: SAPLLDEQY

j_gene: TRBJ2-7
v_gene: TRBV5-1
CDR3aa: ASSLRTNEQY

j_gene: TRBJ2-6
v_gene: TRBV10-1
CDR3aa: ASRTVGANVLT

j_gene: TRBJ2-2
v_gene: TRBV18
CDR3aa: ASSPQKLAGGRTGELF

j_gene: TRBJ1-1
v_gene: TRBV5-5
CDR3aa: ASSFVASTGASEAF

j_gene: TRBJ2-7
v_gene: TRBV6-6
CDR3aa: ASSYSEVGSYEQY

j_gene: TRBJ2-3
v_gene: TRBV5-1
CDR3aa: ASSLWSTDTQY

j_gene: TRBJ2-1
v_gene: TRBV18
CDR3aa: ASSPGLSSYNEQF

j_gene: TRBJ2-7
v_gene: TRBV7-9
CDR3aa: ASSLDGGTAYEQY

j_gene: TRBJ1-5
v_gene: TRBV28
CDR3aa: ASSIREPQH

j_gene: TRBJ2-1
v_gene: TRBV7-3
CDR3aa: ASSLISSGGSGNEQF

j_gene: TRBJ2-3
v_gene: TRBV20-1
CDR3aa: SARVDTQY

j_gene: TRBJ2-1
v_gene: TRBV4-1
CDR3aa: ASSPSGNSYNEQF

j_gene: TRBJ2-5
v_gene: TRBV2
CDR3aa: ASTTVRETQY

j_gene: TRBJ1-5
v_gene: TRBV19
CDR3aa: ASSIRTVDQPQH

j_gene: TRBJ2-3
v_gene: TRBV19
CDR3aa: ASGSVAANTDTQY

j_gene: TRBJ2-3
v_gene: TRBV27
CDR3aa: ASSLQGALGDTQY

j_gene: TRBJ2-7
v_gene: TRBV27
CDR3aa: ASSLEAGDSYEQY

j_gene: NA
v_gene: TRBV7-6
CDR3aa: ASSRTSGRYEQY

j_gene: TRBJ2-1
v_gene: TRBV2
CDR3aa: ASRAGKEQF

j_gene: TRBJ1-1
v_gene: TRBV6-1
CDR3aa: ASSRQGEGAF

j_gene: TRBJ1-4
v_gene: TRBV7-2
CDR3aa: ASSLEGGFWGRDGEKLF

j_gene: TRBJ2-7
v_gene: TRBV5-1
CDR3aa: ASSPRGGYREETYEQY

j_gene: TRBJ1-1
v_gene: TRBV7-9
CDR3aa: ASSFDGRGTEAF

j_gene: TRBJ2-1
v_gene: TRBV19
CDR3aa: ASATGIRAYNEQF